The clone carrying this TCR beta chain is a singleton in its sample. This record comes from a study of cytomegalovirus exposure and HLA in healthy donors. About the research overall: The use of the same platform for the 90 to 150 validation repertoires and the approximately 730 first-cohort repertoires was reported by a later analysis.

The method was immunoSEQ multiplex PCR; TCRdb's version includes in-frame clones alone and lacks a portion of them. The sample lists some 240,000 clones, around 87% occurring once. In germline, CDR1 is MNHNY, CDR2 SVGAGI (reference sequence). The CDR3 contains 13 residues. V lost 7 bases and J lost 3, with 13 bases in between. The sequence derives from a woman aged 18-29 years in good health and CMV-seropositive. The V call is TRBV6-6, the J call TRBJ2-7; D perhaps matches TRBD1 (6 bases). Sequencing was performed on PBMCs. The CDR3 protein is CASTHRALYEQYF. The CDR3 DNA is TGTGCCAGCACTCACAGGGCCCTCTACGAGCAGTACTTC.